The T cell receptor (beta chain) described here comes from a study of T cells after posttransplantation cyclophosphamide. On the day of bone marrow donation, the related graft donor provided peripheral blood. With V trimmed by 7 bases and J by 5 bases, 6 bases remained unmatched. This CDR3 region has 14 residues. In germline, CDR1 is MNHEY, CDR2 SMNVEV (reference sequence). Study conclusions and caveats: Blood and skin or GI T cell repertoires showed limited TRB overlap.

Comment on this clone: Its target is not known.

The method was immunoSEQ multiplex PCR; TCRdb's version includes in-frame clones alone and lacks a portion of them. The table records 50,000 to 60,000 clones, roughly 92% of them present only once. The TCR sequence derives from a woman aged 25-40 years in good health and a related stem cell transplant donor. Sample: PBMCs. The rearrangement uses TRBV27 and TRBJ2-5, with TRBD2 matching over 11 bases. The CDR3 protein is CASKGLAGGETQYF. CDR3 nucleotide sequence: TGTGCCAGCAAGGGTTTAGCGGGAGGGGAGACCCAGTACTTC.